The subject of this entry is one T cell receptor (beta chain). The data originate from a study of glioma-infiltrating T cells after dendritic cell vaccination. Study details: Samples are from glioblastoma patients in Phase I and II dendritic cell vaccine trials. Autologous tumor lysate was loaded overnight onto monocyte-derived dendritic cells grown less than 8 days with IL-4 and GM-CSF.

Stated time point: after dendritic cell vaccination, including at tumor progression/relapse. Profiled with immunoSEQ multiplex PCR; TCRdb holds only in-frame clones, not every one. The table lists some 90,000 clones, 80% to 90% of them singletons. The V end was cut by 3 bases, the J end by 5 bases, with 16 bases between. This CDR3 is 14 amino acids long. Per germline, CDR1 SQVTM and CDR2 ANQGSEA. The chain is built from TRBV29-1 and TRBJ1-2, with D perhaps matching TRBD1 (5 bases). The sequence came from a human donor with glioblastoma. This specimen was blood, taken after dendritic cell vaccination. CDR3 nucleotides: TGCAGCGTTGATCAGGGTCGTGGGACTTATGGCTACACCTTC. It translates to CSVDQGRGTYGYTF. Variable domain in full (rest from reference TRBV29-1 and TRBJ1-2): SAVISQKPSRDICQRGTSLTIQCQVDSQVTMMFWYRQQPGQSLTLIATANQGSEATYESGFVIDKFPISRPNLTFSTLTVSNMSPEDSSIYLCSVDQGRGTYGYTFGSGTRLTVV.